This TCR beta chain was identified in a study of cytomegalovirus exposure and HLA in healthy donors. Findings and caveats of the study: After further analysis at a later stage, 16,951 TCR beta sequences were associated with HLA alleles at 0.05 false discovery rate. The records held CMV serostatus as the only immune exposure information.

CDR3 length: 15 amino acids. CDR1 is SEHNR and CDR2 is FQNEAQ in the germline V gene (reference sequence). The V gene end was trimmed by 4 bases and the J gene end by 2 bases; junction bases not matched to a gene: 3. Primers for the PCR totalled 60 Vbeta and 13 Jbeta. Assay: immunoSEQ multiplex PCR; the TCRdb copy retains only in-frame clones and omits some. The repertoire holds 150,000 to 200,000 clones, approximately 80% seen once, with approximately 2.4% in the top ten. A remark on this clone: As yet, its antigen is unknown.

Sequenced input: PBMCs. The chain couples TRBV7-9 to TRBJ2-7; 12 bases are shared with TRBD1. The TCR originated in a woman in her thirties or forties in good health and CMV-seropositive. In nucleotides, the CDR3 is TGTGCCAGCAGCTGGGGACAGGGGGCCCCCTACGAGCAGTACTTC. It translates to CASSWGQGAPYEQYF. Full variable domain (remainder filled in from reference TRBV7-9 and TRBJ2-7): DTGVSQNPRHKITKRGQNVTFRCDPISEHNRLYWYRQTLGQGPEFLTYFQNEAQLEKSRLLSDRFSAERPKGSFSTLEIQRTEQGDSAMYLCASSWGQGAPYEQYFGPGTRLTVT.